Reported below is one TCR beta chain. The record originates from a study of blood T cell repertoires in COVID-19. The CDR3 runs 12 residues. V lost 3 bases to trimming and J lost 10 bases, with 11 bases between them. Germline CDR1 SGDLS, CDR2 YYNGEE. Authors' processing steps: Reference gene primer amplification gave nucleated cell count estimates. Profiled with immunoSEQ multiplex PCR; TCRdb holds only in-frame clones, not every one. V and J calls and clone size are copied from that table; D and trimming were computed from the DNA. The data hold roughly 230,000 clones, with 80% to 90% observed a single time.

The clonotype originates from a man aged 40-49 years with acute or convalescent COVID-19. Sequencing was done on a sample of peripheral blood. This rearrangement joins TRBV9 to TRBJ2-1; possibly TRBD2 for D (5 bases). The CDR3 region has the DNA TGTGCCAGCAGCGAGGGAGAGGGAGAGCAGTTCTTC. Amino acids: CASSEGEGEQFF. Full variable domain (outside the CDR3, taken from reference TRBV9 and TRBJ2-1): DSGVTQTPKHLITATGQRVTLRCSPRSGDLSVYWYQQSLDQGLQFLIQYYNGEERAKGNILERFSAQQFPDLHSELNLSSLELGDSALYFCASSEGEGEQFFGPGTRLTVL.